This T cell receptor (beta chain) was recorded in a study of blood T cells in healthy people across ages (dated by TCRdb to about 2015). Broadly, across the study: In model experiments, template switching captured about one uniquely barcoded TCR beta cDNA molecule for every two T cells. For two donors (one aged 18 to 30 and one aged 80 or older), the study analyzed two additional independent replicas of 1 million unique cDNA reads from the same blood draw. The donors were split into four age groups: young (average roughly 15 years), middle-aged (nearly 40), aged (about 56) and long-lived (approximately 80). To track age-related changes in TCR beta repertoire diversity, the study relied on deep sequencing normalized with unique cDNA molecular identifiers. Donors of different ages were randomly distributed across sequencing lanes to avoid experimental bias.

Overall results and qualifications from the work: Because the CMV infection status of the donors was unknown, age-related changes in expanded clonotypes may potentially have been confounded. As age increased, observed TCR beta diversity per million T cells dropped in a roughly linear way, and a significant reduction was already evident by age about 36. The percentage of naive T cells measured by flow cytometry correlated strongly with observed TCR beta diversity. Compared with the aged group, more naive CD4+ T cells, fewer expanded clones and increased TCR diversity were shown by the long-lived group, suggesting age selection. Since profiling was done on bulk unsorted PBMCs, naive and antigen-experienced compartments could not be conclusively compared. Estimates of total diversity based on one million sequenced T cells were regarded as lower bounds and as underestimates.

Library generation was performed with 5' RACE. The sequencer listed for this sample is Illumina HiSeq 2500. A second PCR of about 6 to 11 cycles was run with a J-beta primer mix and a sample-barcoded 5' primer. A template-switch 5' adaptor carrying 12 random nucleotides introduced a unique molecular identifier onto each TCR beta cDNA molecule. Each sample yielded at least 2.5 million CDR3-containing paired-end reads. All of the RNA was converted into first-strand cDNA using the Mint cDNA synthesis kit, with a TRBC-specific oligonucleotide serving as the primer. All cDNA was treated with uracil-DNA glycosylase and then went through a first 18-cycle PCR with the universal primers M1SS and BC2_uni_R. The authors' analysis ran thus. For normalization, 1 million high-quality reads were randomly selected from each sample, with every read carrying a distinct molecular identifier. Instead of being binned into consensus sequences, reads with shared molecular identifiers were discarded. MiTCR, set to a Q25 quality threshold and the strictest error-elimination algorithm, was used for CDR3 identification, clonotype clustering and error correction. A nonparametric unseen species model with Euler transformation was used to estimate lower-bound total TCR beta diversity. In-frame beta chains were kept once TCRdb had trimmed the public reads at Q25 with fastp and called clones with MiXCR. Here each entry gathers all rows of one CDR3 protein and keeps the most common genes and DNA. These V and J calls rely on TCRdb rather than the paper's analysis. For this sample there are 700,000 to 900,000 distinct CDR3 sequences; 50% to 65% appear just once. Together, the top ten hold about two fifths of the sample.

Germline trimming: 0 bases from V, 0 bases from J; junction bases outside gene matches: 8. The CDR3, cysteine through phenylalanine, is 17 amino acids long. This entry keeps only the CDR3 DNA: 51 bases, framed from base 1. The germline V gene (reference sequence) provides CDR1 DFQATT and CDR2 SNEGSKA. This clonotype was picked up a small number of times. The specificity of this receptor is unknown. Base quality data are lacking; no much larger clone is found one base away. The approximately 40 donors, aged about 6 to 100 years, were systemically healthy Caucasian individuals from Russia. Each donor gave approximately 9.4 milliliters of peripheral blood, drawn into EDTA-treated Vacutainer tubes. Ficoll-Paque density-gradient centrifugation was used to isolate PBMCs, with at least 6.5 million obtained per sample. Trizol reagent was used to extract total RNA from PBMCs, with at least 5.5 micrograms per sample. Naive CD45RAhigh/CD27high T cell percentages were measured by flow cytometry on a PBMC aliquot from every donor.

Recombination linked TRBV20-1 to TRBJ2-3, with 8 central nucleotides matching TRBD2. The TCR comes from a man older than 75 in good health. The specimen sequenced was blood. At the DNA level, the sequence is TGCAGTGCTAGAGATCAAATCGGGAGGGAGAGCACAGATACGCAGTATTTT. This is translated as CSARDQIGRESTDTQYF.